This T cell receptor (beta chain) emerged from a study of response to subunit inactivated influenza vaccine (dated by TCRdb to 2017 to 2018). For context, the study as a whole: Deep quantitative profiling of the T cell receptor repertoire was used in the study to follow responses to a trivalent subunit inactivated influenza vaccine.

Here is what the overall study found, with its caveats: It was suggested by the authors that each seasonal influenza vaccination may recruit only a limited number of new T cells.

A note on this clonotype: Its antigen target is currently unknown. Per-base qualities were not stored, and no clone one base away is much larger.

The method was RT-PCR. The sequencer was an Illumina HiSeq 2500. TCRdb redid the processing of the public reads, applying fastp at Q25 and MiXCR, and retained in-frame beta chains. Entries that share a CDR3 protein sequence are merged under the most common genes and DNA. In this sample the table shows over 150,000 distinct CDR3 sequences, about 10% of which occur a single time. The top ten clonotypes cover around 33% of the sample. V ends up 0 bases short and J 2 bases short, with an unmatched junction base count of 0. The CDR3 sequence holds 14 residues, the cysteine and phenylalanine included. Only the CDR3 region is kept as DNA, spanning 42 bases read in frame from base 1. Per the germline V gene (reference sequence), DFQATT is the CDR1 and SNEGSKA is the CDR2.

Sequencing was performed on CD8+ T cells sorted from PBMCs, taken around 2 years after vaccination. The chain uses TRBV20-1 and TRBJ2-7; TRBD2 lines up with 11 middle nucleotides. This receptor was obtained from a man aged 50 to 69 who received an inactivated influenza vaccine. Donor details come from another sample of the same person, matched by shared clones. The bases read TGCAGTGCTAGAGAACTAGCGGGAGCCTACGAGCAGTACTTC. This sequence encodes CSARELAGAYEQYF.